These 11 T cell receptor beta chains originate from one sample sequenced in a study of blood T cells in healthy people across ages (dated by TCRdb to about 2015). The library was produced with 5' RACE. The sequencing machine was an Illumina HiSeq 2500. The second PCR ran for roughly 7 to 11 cycles and used a J-beta primer mix along with a sample-barcoded 5' primer. Using fastp at Q25 and MiXCR, TCRdb reprocessed the public reads and kept productive beta chains. Every CDR3 protein is listed once, alongside the most common genes and DNA of its rows. This sample holds roughly 930,000 distinct CDR3 sequences; about 48% were observed only once. The biggest ten clones account for around an eighth of the sample. The sample consisted of blood. The receptors were gathered from a man younger than 45 in good health.

The chain links TRBV5-1 to TRBJ2-7; TRBD1 matches at 7 bases. This CDR3 spans 20 amino acids. The germline V gene encodes CDR1 SGHRS and CDR2 YFSETQ. Trimming took 4 bases from V and 3 from J; bases not matched to a gene: 25. In DNA form, the CDR3 reads TGCGCCAGCAGCAAAACGACGGACAGGCCCGCCCTGGAGTTTAACTACGAGCAGTACTTC. This codes for CASSKTTDRPALEFNYEQYF.

This clonotype was observed at least ten times. The chain uses TRBV12-3 or TRBV12-4 and TRBJ2-7; maybe TRBD1 (6 bases). Between the trimmed V and J ends, which lost 5 bases and 0 bases, there was a span of 8 bases. CDR3 length: 13 amino acids. This chain's CDR3 is CASSRDNSYEQYF. The CDR3 DNA reads TGTGCCAGCAGTCGGGACAACTCCTACGAGCAGTACTTC.

The rearrangement links TRBV12-3 or TRBV12-4 to TRBJ2-3; D remains ambiguous. The germline V and J ends were trimmed by 3 bases and 1 base, with 11 bases remaining between them. The CDR3 runs to 15 residues. The CDR3 nucleotides are TGTGCCAGCAGTTTGGACGGTAGGGGCACAGATACGCAGTATTTT. It is translated as CASSLDGRGTDTQYF.

This chain joins TRBV30 and TRBJ2-7; D tentatively reads TRBD1 or TRBD2 (5 bases each). With 3 bases removed from V and 4 bases from J, the gap between germline ends came to 13 bases. The CDR3 runs 13 residues. The V gene's germline CDR1 is GTSNPN and CDR2 SVGIG (reference sequence). The CDR3 DNA sequence: TGTGCCTGGAGGGGGGAGAGTTCTTACGAGCAGTACTTC. This sequence encodes CAWRGESSYEQYF.

This chain connects TRBV20-1 to TRBJ2-7; possible D gene TRBD1, 6 bases. The CDR3 has 14 residues. CDR1 is DFQATT, CDR2 SNEGSKA, per germline (reference sequence). Trimming pared 5 bases from V and 0 bases from J, leaving 14 bases between. The DNA of the CDR3 is TGCAGTGCTTCGGGTGACAGGTCCTCCTACGAGCAGTACTTC. It codes for CSASGDRSSYEQYF.

V usage is TRBV20-1 and J usage is TRBJ2-7, with 8 bases identical to TRBD1. The end of the DNA aligns better with TRBJ2-5, so the J call may be wrong. Looked up from germline, CDR1 is DFQATT and CDR2 is SNEGSKA (reference sequence). CDR3 length: 13 amino acids. The CDR3 protein is CSAKPGQGLTQYF. CDR3 DNA sequence: TGCAGTGCTAAACCTGGACAGGGACTGACCCAGTACTTC.

The CDR3 loop reads CASKDKSYNEQFF. CDR3 coding DNA: TGTGCCAGCAAGGATAAGTCCTACAATGAGCAGTTCTTC. The chain carries TRBV28 and TRBJ2-1; D is undetermined. The germline CDR1 and CDR2 sequences are MDHEN and SYDVKM. The CDR3 has 13 amino acids. The ends were cut back, 7 bases at V and 1 base at J, with 8 bases in the middle.

The chain uses TRBV4-2 and TRBJ2-7; no clear D gene. The germline V gene has CDR1 LGHNA and CDR2 YNFKEQ. V was shortened by 3 bases and J by 0 bases, with 18 bases between the two germline ends. This CDR3 spans 17 amino acids. CDR3 region: CASSHPNTAYSSYEQYF. Here the CDR3 DNA reads TGTGCCAGCAGCCATCCCAATACAGCCTACAGCTCCTACGAGCAGTACTTC.

The rearrangement uses TRBV27 and TRBJ2-4, with 11 bases that match TRBD1. With the DNA end fitting TRBJ2-7 better, the J assignment may be wrong. The V gene's germline CDR1 is MNHEY and CDR2 SMNVEV (reference sequence). This CDR3 has 14 residues. CDR3 DNA: TGTGCCAGCAGTGTGGACAGGGGGCGCGGCGAGCAGTACTTC. This codes for CASSVDRGRGEQYF.

The chain is built from TRBV12-3 or TRBV12-4 and TRBJ2-1, with a tentative D call TRBD1 (6 bases). The CDR3 is 15 amino acids. V shed 1 base and J shed 6 bases, with 13 bases lying between them. CDR3 loop: CASSLGGQKSNEQFF. The DNA of the CDR3 is TGTGCCAGCAGTTTAGGGGGGCAGAAATCCAATGAGCAGTTCTTC.

V is TRBV11-2 and J is TRBJ2-1, with D possibly being TRBD2 (6 bases). Per germline, CDR1 SGHAT and CDR2 FQNNGV. This CDR3 spans 18 amino acids. V was pared by 4 bases and J by 7 bases, with 26 bases between. The CDR3 reads CASSSHLGGGQLWNEQFF. CDR3 nucleotide sequence: TGTGCCAGCAGCTCGCACCTTGGGGGAGGCCAACTGTGGAATGAGCAGTTCTTC.